These 18 T cell receptor beta chains came from one sample sequenced in a study of blood T cell repertoires in COVID-19. The table came from immunoSEQ multiplex PCR; TCRdb's copy has only in-frame clones and leaves some out. Here the sample spans 200,000 to 250,000 clones, about 83% being singletons. The sequencing input was PBMCs or T cells enriched from blood (not recorded which). The source is a woman in her 50s who had recovered from COVID-19.

This chain connects TRBV6-2 or TRBV6-3 to TRBJ2-5; D ambiguous. This CDR3 region has 12 residues. Trimming left V 2 bases short and J 13 bases short, with 14 bases between. CDR1 MNHEY and CDR2 SVGEGT come from the germline V gene. The CDR3 region is CASSYTHTSGYF. CDR3 bases: TGTGCCAGCAGTTACACCCACACCAGTGGGTACTTC.

This clone was detected only a few times. The chain links TRBV6-5 to TRBJ2-7, with D perhaps TRBD2 (5 bases). Trimming cost V 7 bases and J 0 bases, with 13 bases left between them. This CDR3 is built from 14 residues. Germline assignment: CDR1 MNHEY and CDR2 SVGAGI. The DNA of the CDR3 is TGTGCCAGCACCGGACTTCCCAGCTCCTACGAGCAGTACTTC. This translates into CASTGLPSSYEQYF.

This clone was seen a single time. V gene TRBV19 combines with J gene TRBJ1-5; D ambiguous. Germline lookup yields CDR1 LNHDA and CDR2 SQIVND (reference sequence). CDR3 length: 12 amino acids. Trimming left V 0 bases short and J 7 bases short, with 4 bases between. The CDR3 sequence is CASSIDRQPQHF. The CDR3 DNA reads TGTGCCAGTAGTATAGACAGACAGCCCCAGCATTTT.

Written as DNA, the CDR3 is TGTGCCAGCACCCTGCCGTCAGGGGGGCTCACAGATACGCAGTATTTT. This codes for CASTLPSGGLTDTQYF. The V gene is TRBV2, the J gene TRBJ2-3; D perhaps matches TRBD1 (7 bases). This CDR3 is 16 amino acids long. Germline values: CDR1 SNHLY, CDR2 FYNNEI. The V end lost 7 bases, the J end lost 2 bases, and 19 bases lay between the germline ends.

The rearrangement joins TRBV7-9 to TRBJ2-5; 7 bases line up with TRBD1. The germline CDR1 and CDR2 sequences are SEHNR and FQNEAQ (reference sequence). V dropped 0 bases and J dropped 7; count of bases not matched to a gene: 8. This CDR3 has 15 amino acids. The CDR3 region has the DNA TGTGCCAGCAGCTTAGCCAGGGGACAGACATGGACCCAGTACTTC. Its translation is CASSLARGQTWTQYF.

The chain carries TRBV19 and TRBJ1-5, with D hard to call. The CDR3 sequence is 13 residues long. The V gene's germline CDR1 is LNHDA and CDR2 SQIVND (reference sequence). Deletions cut 5 bases from V and 3 bases from J, with 8 bases between. The DNA of the CDR3 is TGTGCCAGTAGTGGGCAGGACAATCAGCCCCAGCATTTT. Its protein is CASSGQDNQPQHF.

V and J are TRBV18 and TRBJ1-1, with TRBD1 as a possible D gene (6 bases). Germline CDR1 KGHSH, CDR2 LQKENI. CDR3 length equals 15 residues. Trimming pared 2 bases from V and 2 bases from J, leaving 12 bases between. CDR3 residues: CASSPEGTLNTEAFF. The CDR3, as DNA: TGTGCCAGCTCACCAGAGGGGACACTCAACACTGAAGCTTTCTTT.

The CDR3 loop reads CASSYSRSSEAFF. CDR3 in DNA: TGTGCCAGCAGTTACTCGAGGTCAAGTGAAGCTTTCTTT. The rearrangement uses TRBV6-5 and TRBJ1-1, with D unclear. The CDR3 length is 13 residues. V dropped 0 bases and J dropped 7 bases, with 9 bases sitting between them. The germline gives CDR1 MNHEY, CDR2 SVGAGI.

This clone was counted at least ten times. The chain has TRBV27 and TRBJ1-4; 9 bases map to TRBD1. The CDR3 extends over 14 amino acids. Germline values: CDR1 MNHEY, CDR2 SMNVEV (reference sequence). Trimming at V came to 5 bases and at J to 3 bases, leaving 1 base not matched to a gene. CDR3 DNA: TGTGCCAGCAGTCACAGGGGGCCTAATGAAAAACTGTTTTTT. Translated: CASSHRGPNEKLFF.

The chain joins TRBV4-1 to TRBJ2-7; 10 bases line up with TRBD1. The CDR3 runs 17 residues. Unmatched junction bases numbered 11, after V lost 2 bases and J lost 4 bases. CDR1 and CDR2 (germline): MGHRA, YSYEKL. The CDR3 sequence: CASSQRLSGTGVYEQYF. The CDR3 DNA is TGCGCCAGCAGCCAACGACTTTCGGGGACAGGGGTTTACGAGCAGTACTTC.

This clone has only one observation. The chain couples TRBV5-4 to TRBJ2-1; 9 bases align to TRBD2. V lost 6 bases to trimming and J lost 2 bases; unmatched junction nucleotides: 9. There are 16 residues in the CDR3. Germline V gene data show CDR1 as SGHNT and CDR2 as YYREEE (reference sequence). CDR3 residues: CASTTGTSSTYNEQFF. The CDR3 DNA reads as TGTGCCAGCACCACTGGGACTAGCAGCACCTACAATGAGCAGTTCTTC. Full variable domain (outside the CDR3, taken from reference TRBV5-4 and TRBJ2-1): ETGVTQSPTHLIKTRGQQVTLRCSSQSGHNTVSWYQQALGQGPQFIFQYYREEENGRGNFPPRFSGLQFPNYSSELNVNALELDDSALYLCASTTGTSSTYNEQFFGPGTRLTVL.

The chain is built from TRBV27 and TRBJ2-3; D unclear. Germline CDR1 MNHEY, CDR2 SMNVEV (reference sequence). V lost 5 bases and J 2 bases, leaving 11 bases between the germline ends. The CDR3 spans 14 residues. CDR3 amino acids: CASSPLTVTDTQYF. The CDR3 nucleotides read TGTGCCAGCAGTCCCCTAACCGTCACAGATACGCAGTATTTT.

The chain links TRBV7-9 to TRBJ1-2; 12 bases line up with TRBD1. Germline loops: CDR1 SEHNR, CDR2 FQNEAQ (reference sequence). This CDR3 is 18 amino acids long. J lost 1 base, V lost 7 bases, and 13 bases had no gene match. CDR3 loop: CASNSAGTGGLFNYGYTF. The DNA of the CDR3 is TGTGCCAGCAATTCTGCCGGGACAGGGGGCTTGTTTAACTATGGCTACACCTTC.

This clone has just one count. This rearrangement joins TRBV7-3 to TRBJ1-1; TRBD1 might be the D (5 bases). This CDR3 is 13 amino acids long. The germline V gene has CDR1 SGHTA and CDR2 FQGTGA. V shed 5 bases and J shed 7 bases, with 14 bases lying between them. The CDR3 sequence: CASSLVDGGEAFF. In DNA, the CDR3 is TGTGCCAGCAGCCTAGTTGACGGGGGTGAAGCTTTCTTT.

The chain couples TRBV6-1 to TRBJ1-4; TRBD1 might be the D (6 bases). Germline CDR1 and CDR2: MNHNS and SASEGT. The CDR3 covers 16 residues. V lost 2 bases and J lost 5, with 15 bases in between. This CDR3 is CASSEPLWGGNEKLFF. The DNA of the CDR3 is TGTGCCAGCAGTGAACCCCTCTGGGGGGGCAATGAAAAACTGTTTTTT.

The chain recombines TRBV5-1 with TRBJ2-2, with 8 bases that match TRBD1. Germline V gives CDR1 SGHRS, CDR2 YFSETQ. Germline trimming cut 1 base from V and 6 bases from J; bases unmatched to any gene: 17. This CDR3 is 19 amino acids long. In DNA form, the CDR3 reads TGCGCCAGCAGCTTGTTACAGTGGCAGGGGGCTATTAATGCCGGGGAGCTGTTTTTT. This encodes CASSLLQWQGAINAGELFF.

The sample holds one count of this clone. V is TRBV5-1 and J is TRBJ2-7; tentatively, D is TRBD1 (6 bases). This CDR3 comprises 15 residues. CDR1 and CDR2 from the germline V gene are SGHRS and YFSETQ. V lost 4 bases to trimming and J lost 6 bases, with 20 bases between them. CDR3 sequence: CASSMAGRGGGEQYF. CDR3 sequence (DNA): TGCGCCAGCAGCATGGCGGGCAGGGGTGGCGGCGAGCAGTACTTC.

The CDR3 spells CASSGTRDQPQHF. The CDR3 DNA sequence: TGCGCCAGCAGTGGGACTCGAGATCAGCCCCAGCATTTT. This sequence joins TRBV10-2 and TRBJ1-5; D ambiguous. CDR1 and CDR2 (germline): WSHSY, SAAADI. The CDR3 is made up of 13 amino acids. V lost 4 bases, J lost 5 bases, and 9 bases lay in between.